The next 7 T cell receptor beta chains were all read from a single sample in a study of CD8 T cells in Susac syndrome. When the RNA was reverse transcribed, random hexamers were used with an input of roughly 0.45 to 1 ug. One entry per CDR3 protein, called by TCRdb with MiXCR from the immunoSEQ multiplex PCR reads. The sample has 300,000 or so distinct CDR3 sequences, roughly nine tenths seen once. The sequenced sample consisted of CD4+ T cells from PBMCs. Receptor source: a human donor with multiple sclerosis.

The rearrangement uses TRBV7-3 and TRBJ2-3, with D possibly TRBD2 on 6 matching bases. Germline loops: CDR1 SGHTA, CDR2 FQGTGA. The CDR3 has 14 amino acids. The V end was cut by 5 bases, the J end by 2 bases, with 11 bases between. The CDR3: CASSLGTPTDTQYF. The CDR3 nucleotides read TGTGCCAGCAGCCTCGGGACTCCCACAGATACGCAGTATTTT.

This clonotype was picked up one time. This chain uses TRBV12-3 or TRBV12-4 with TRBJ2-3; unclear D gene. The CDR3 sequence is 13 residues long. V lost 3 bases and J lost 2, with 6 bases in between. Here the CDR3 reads CASSFVDTDTQYF. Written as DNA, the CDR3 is TGTGCCAGCAGTTTCGTGGACACAGATACGCAGTATTTT.

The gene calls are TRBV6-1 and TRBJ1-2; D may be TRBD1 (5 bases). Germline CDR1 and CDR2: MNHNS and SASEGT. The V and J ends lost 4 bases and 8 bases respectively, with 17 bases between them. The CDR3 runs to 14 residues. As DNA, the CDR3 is TGTGCCAGCAGTGCCCCGGGGCGAATGGAAGGCTACACCTTC. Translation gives CASSAPGRMEGYTF.

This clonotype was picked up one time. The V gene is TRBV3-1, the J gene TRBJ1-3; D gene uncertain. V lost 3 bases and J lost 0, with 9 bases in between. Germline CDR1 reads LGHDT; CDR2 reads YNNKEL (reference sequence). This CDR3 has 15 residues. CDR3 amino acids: CASSQVPGSGNTIYF. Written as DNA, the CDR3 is TGTGCCAGCAGCCAGGTTCCAGGCTCTGGAAACACCATATATTTT.

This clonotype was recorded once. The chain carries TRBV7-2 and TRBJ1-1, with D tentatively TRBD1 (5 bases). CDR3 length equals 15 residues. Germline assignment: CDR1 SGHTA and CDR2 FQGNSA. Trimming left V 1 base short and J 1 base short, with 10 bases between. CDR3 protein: CASSLDAGWNTEAFF. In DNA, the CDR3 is TGTGCCAGCAGCTTAGACGCAGGGTGGAACACTGAAGCTTTCTTT.

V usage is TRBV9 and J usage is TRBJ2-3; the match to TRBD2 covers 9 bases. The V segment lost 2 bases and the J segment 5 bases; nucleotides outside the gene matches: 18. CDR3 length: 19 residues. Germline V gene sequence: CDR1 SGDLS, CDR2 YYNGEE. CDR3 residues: CASSVPTGSGSVLGDTQYF. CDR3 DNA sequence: TGTGCCAGCAGCGTGCCGACGGGTAGCGGGAGCGTTCTAGGAGATACGCAGTATTTT.

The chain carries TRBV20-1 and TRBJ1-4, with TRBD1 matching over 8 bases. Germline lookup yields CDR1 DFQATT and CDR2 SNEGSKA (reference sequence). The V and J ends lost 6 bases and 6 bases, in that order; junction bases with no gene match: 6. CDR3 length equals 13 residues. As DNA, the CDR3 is TGCAGTGCACCTACAGGGGGTTATGAAAAACTGTTTTTT. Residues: CSAPTGGYEKLFF.